This is a list of T cell receptor beta chains from one sample in a study of beta chain features in type 1 diabetes. TCRdb's table, derived via immunoSEQ multiplex PCR, lists solely in-frame clones and lacks some. Among under 200,000 clones listed, 8% to 8.5% were seen once. Material: central memory CD4+ T cells from blood. All receptors come from a woman aged 18 to 35 with type 1 diabetes. Each CDR3 is given with its conserved first and last residue. Each record gives: D gene, V gene, clone size, J gene, CDR3 protein, CDR3 DNA. A D gene is named only where the DNA matches it firmly. The size entry is marked missing in some rows and otherwise reads once, few, many or a size class.

>-|TRBV19|-|TRBJ1-1
CASSPRQGIGTEAFF
TGTGCCAGTAGCCCGAGGCAGGGAATCGGCACTGAAGCTTTCTTT
>TRBD1|TRBV5-1|-|TRBJ2-7
CASSLADRGDEQYF
TGCGCCAGCAGCTTGGCGGACAGGGGCGACGAGCAGTACTTC
>-|TRBV2|few|TRBJ2-6
CASVHDRLNSGANVLTF
TGTGCCAGCGTTCACGACAGGCTGAACTCTGGGGCCAACGTCCTGACTTTC
>TRBD1|TRBV11-2|-|TRBJ1-3
CASSSTPQTGGGNTIYF
TGTGCCAGCAGCTCGACCCCCCAAACAGGGGGTGGAAACACCATATATTTT
>-|TRBV11-3|many|TRBJ2-2
CASSLEMGAGNTGELFF
TGTGCCAGCAGCTTAGAGATGGGAGCGGGGAACACCGGGGAGCTGTTTTTT
>TRBD1|TRBV7-2|few|TRBJ1-6
CASRDRGQLSYNSPLHF
TGTGCTTCAAGGGACCGGGGACAGCTCTCCTATAATTCACCCCTCCACTTT
>-|TRBV4-1|-|TRBJ2-5
CASSQDSGQQETQYF
TGCGCCAGCAGCCAAGATAGTGGGCAGCAAGAGACCCAGTACTTC
>-|TRBV5-4|few|TRBJ2-3
CASRGSVRQSSTDTQYF
TGTGCCAGCCGCGGCAGCGTAAGGCAATCTAGCACAGATACGCAGTATTTT
>-|TRBV2|-|TRBJ2-7
CASSRSGASYEQYF
TGTGCCAGCAGTAGATCTGGGGCTTCCTACGAGCAGTACTTC
>-|TRBV5-1|many|TRBJ2-1
CASSLEIPGNEQFF
TGCGCCAGCAGCTTGGAAATCCCCGGGAATGAGCAGTTCTTC
>TRBD2|TRBV27|-|TRBJ2-5
CASSGTSLGQETQYF
TGTGCCAGCAGTGGGACTAGCTTGGGCCAAGAGACCCAGTACTTC
>-|TRBV6-5|few|TRBJ1-5
CASRLGGSNQPQHF
TGTGCCAGCCGGTTGGGAGGGAGCAATCAGCCCCAGCATTTT
>-|TRBV19|-|TRBJ1-5
CASSRVGGSNQPQHF
TGTGCCAGTAGTAGGGTTGGAGGTAGCAATCAGCCCCAGCATTTT
>-|TRBV1|-|TRBJ2-5
CTSSQASVPTGEETQYF
TGCACCAGCAGCCAAGCCTCAGTTCCCACCGGAGAAGAGACCCAGTACTTC
>TRBD2|TRBV14|few|TRBJ2-3
CASSSRTSGRGDTQYF
TGTGCCAGCAGCTCTCGGACTAGCGGGAGGGGTGATACGCAGTATTTT
>TRBD2|TRBV5-4|few|TRBJ2-3
CASSLLAGEDTQYF
TGTGCCAGCAGCTTACTAGCGGGTGAAGATACGCAGTATTTT
>TRBD1|TRBV4-2|-|TRBJ2-7
CASSQEGDRPLF
TGTGCCAGCAGCCAAGAGGGGGACAGGCCCTTATTT
>-|TRBV6-1|few|TRBJ2-5
CASSGQRETQYF
TGTGCCAGCAGCGGACAGAGGGAGACCCAGTACTTC
>-|TRBV5-6|few|TRBJ1-1
CASSSLNMNTEAFF
TGTGCCAGCAGCTCCCTCAACATGAACACTGAAGCTTTCTTT
>TRBD2|TRBV30|-|TRBJ2-4
CAWKTSGYNKNIQYF
TGTGCCTGGAAAACTAGCGGGTATAACAAAAACATTCAGTACTTC
>TRBD2|TRBV4-2|few|TRBJ2-1
CASSQMALAGGQNEQFF
TGTGCCAGCAGCCAAATGGCCCTAGCGGGAGGTCAGAATGAGCAGTTCTTC
>TRBD2|TRBV4-2|few|TRBJ2-1
CASSTSGSSYNEQFF
TGTGCCAGCAGTACTAGCGGGAGTTCCTACAATGAGCAGTTCTTC
>-|TRBV19|few|TRBJ1-6
CASGQHNSPLHF
TGTGCCAGTGGACAGCATAATTCACCCCTCCACTTT
>TRBD1|TRBV5-1|few|TRBJ2-5
CASSSGGAETQYF
TGCGCCAGCAGCTCAGGGGGCGCGGAGACCCAGTACTTC
>-|TRBV27|few|TRBJ1-1
CASFGWGEAFF
TGTGCCAGCTTCGGGTGGGGCGAAGCTTTCTTT
>TRBD1|TRBV5-1|-|TRBJ2-5
CASSWGTGQYQETQYF
TGCGCCAGCAGCTGGGGGACAGGACAGTACCAAGAGACCCAGTACTTC
>TRBD1|TRBV5-6|few|TRBJ1-5
CASSAAGGLSNQPQHF
TGTGCCAGCAGCGCGGCAGGGGGCTTGAGCAATCAGCCCCAGCATTTT
>-|TRBV7-2|-|TRBJ2-1
CASTPGGGDGEQFF
TGTGCCAGCACCCCGGGCGGGGGCGACGGTGAGCAGTTCTTC
>-|TRBV5-4|few|TRBJ2-3
CASSFSSTDTQYF
TGTGCCAGCAGCTTCTCTAGCACAGATACGCAGTATTTT
>-|TRBV6-5|few|TRBJ2-7
CASSYSTDYEQYF
TGTGCCAGCAGTTACTCGACAGACTACGAGCAGTACTTC
>TRBD2|TRBV19|-|TRBJ2-5
CASSATSGSLVGQETQYF
TGTGCCAGTAGTGCCACTAGCGGGAGTCTGGTGGGGCAAGAGACCCAGTACTTC
>TRBD1|TRBV5-1|-|TRBJ1-4
CASSGGQGATNEKLFF
TGCGCCAGCAGCGGGGGACAGGGAGCAACTAATGAAAAACTGTTTTTT